The entry below gives a single T cell receptor beta chain sequence along with its context. No antigen is known for it. The sample holds no much larger clone one base away, and base qualities are not on file. All of the isolated RNA was reverse transcribed with the High Capacity cDNA Reverse Transcription Kit, so expressed TCRB transcripts were sequenced. Naive, central memory and regulatory T cell samples underwent deep immunoSEQ sequencing, averaging about 3.57 million total reads per sample. Sorted cells were lysed in RLT buffer, and RNA was extracted using DNase-treated RNeasy Micro or Mini kits according to cell number. Each cell subset was processed on its own to prevent cross-contamination, while patient and healthy donor samples were processed together. The immunoSEQ multiplex PCR was used to amplify TCRB sequences from cDNA, generating 87-bp fragments that spanned the CDR3 region. Sequencing of the amplicons was performed on the Illumina HiSeq platform. The study's processing was this. PCR bias was corrected computationally using synthetic template baselines, and reads within Hamming distance 2 were collapsed, with unmergeable singletons discarded. Reads were aligned against IMGT so that V, D and J genes, CDR3 length and insertions or deletions at six rearrangement sites could be assigned. Within each subset, clonotype counts were normalized to sorted cell number, and only after that were true diversity and Gini coefficients computed with the tcR R package. The overlap coefficient, calculated on TCRB nucleotide sequences, was used to quantify repertoire sharing. Out-of-frame TCRB sequences from naive cells were analyzed to stand in for the pre-selection repertoire. TCRdb retrieved this table from immuneACCESS and kept in-frame rearrangements only. Not all clones are present; in checked studies, unresolved V genes account for under half, and no reason is known for the remainder. For V, J and clone size, that table is used; D and trimming come from the DNA. In this sample the table shows 200,000 to 300,000 clones, roughly 20% of which occur a single time. The leading ten clones occupy approximately 0.029% of the sample.

The sample originates from a study of beta chain features in type 1 diabetes (dated by TCRdb to 2016 to 2019). The study in broad terms: No differences in mean age, gender distribution, total cell number or subset yield were found between patients and healthy donors. The study compared the TCRB repertoires of sorted circulating CD4+ T cell subsets in recently diagnosed type 1 diabetes patients with those in matched healthy donors. Whereas all 30 or so donors provided naive and central memory subsets, regulatory and stem cell-like memory subsets were isolated from just 8 patients and roughly eight healthy donors. A total of roughly 100 million sorted cells were examined across all samples, and the number of cells per subset was strongly correlated with RNA yield.

Broader findings and caveats from the paper: Only small numbers of individuals were included in the HLA sub-analyses, which left unresolved whether HLA type had any influence on TCRB rearrangement. PCR might favor shorter templates, but patient and control samples were amplified and corrected together, so any skew would affect both groups equally. In all four CD4+ subsets, TCRB CDR3 length was moderately but significantly shorter in type 1 diabetes patients. Naive, central memory and regulatory TCRB repertoires appeared to be more alike among patients than among healthy donors. Because cDNA was sequenced instead of genomic DNA, highly expressing activated cells could be over-represented, though the groups showed no difference in activation or CD3 levels. At VDJ recombination sites, type 1 diabetes patients had fewer insertions and more deleted nucleotides, which implies abnormalities in thymic rearrangement.

The germline V gene provides CDR1 SNHLY and CDR2 FYNNEI. V sheds 3 bases and J sheds 8 bases, leaving 4 bases between their ends. The CDR3 holds 11 amino acids from the cysteine to the phenylalanine. Solely the CDR3 DNA is kept, with 33 bases framed from the first base. Each donor gave one peripheral blood draw, averaging approximately 120 mL, which was collected into heparinised tubes. A BD FACSAria II was used to sort naive, central memory, regulatory and stem cell-like memory CD4+ T cells with a panel that included CD45RO, CCR7, CD25, CD127, CD95 and CD27. A purity above 98% was achieved for all sorted populations. Right away, PBMCs were isolated by Lymphoprep density gradient centrifugation and were stained directly, with no culture step. To minimize batch effects, samples were stained and sorted in pairs, one healthy donor with one patient per experiment.

The clonotype originates from a woman between 40 and 55 years old with type 1 diabetes. The sequencing sample was made of naive CD4+ T cells from blood. The cell subset or site label of this sample denotes: true naive CD4+ T cells. The rearranged segments are TRBV2 and TRBJ1-4; the D gene cannot be resolved reliably. The CDR3 in this case is CASSEEEKLFF. At the DNA level, the sequence is TGTGCCAGCAGTGAGGAGGAAAAACTGTTTTTT.